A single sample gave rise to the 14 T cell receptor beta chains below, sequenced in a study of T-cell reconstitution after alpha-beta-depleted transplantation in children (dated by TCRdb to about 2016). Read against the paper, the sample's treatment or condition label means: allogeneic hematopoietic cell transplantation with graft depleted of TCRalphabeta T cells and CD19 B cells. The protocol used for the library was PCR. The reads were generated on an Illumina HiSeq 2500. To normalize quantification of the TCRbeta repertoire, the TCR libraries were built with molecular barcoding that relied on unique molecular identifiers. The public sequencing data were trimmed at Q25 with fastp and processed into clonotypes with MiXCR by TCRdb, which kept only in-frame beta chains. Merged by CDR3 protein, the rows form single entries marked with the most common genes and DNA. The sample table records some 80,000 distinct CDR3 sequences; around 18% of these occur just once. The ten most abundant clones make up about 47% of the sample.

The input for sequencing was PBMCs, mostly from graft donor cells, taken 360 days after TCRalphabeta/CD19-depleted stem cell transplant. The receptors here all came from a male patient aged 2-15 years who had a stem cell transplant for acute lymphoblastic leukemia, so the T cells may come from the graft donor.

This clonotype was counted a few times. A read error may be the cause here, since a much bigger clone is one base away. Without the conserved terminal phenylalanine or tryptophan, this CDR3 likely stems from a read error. Here the CDR3 DNA reads TGCGCCAGCAGCTTCTGGACAGGGGGGAACACTGAAGCTTTCCTT. This codes for CASSFWTGGNTEAFL. The gene calls are TRBV5-1 and TRBJ1-1, with 10 positions matching TRBD1. Trimming at V came to 2 bases and at J to 1 base, leaving 2 bases not matched to a gene. The CDR3 runs 15 residues. Germline CDR1 is SGHRS and CDR2 is YFSETQ.

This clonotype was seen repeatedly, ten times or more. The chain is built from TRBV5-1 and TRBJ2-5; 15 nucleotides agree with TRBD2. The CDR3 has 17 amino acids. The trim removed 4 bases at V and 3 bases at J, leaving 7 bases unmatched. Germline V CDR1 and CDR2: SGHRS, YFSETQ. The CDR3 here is CASSLRTSGRAKETQYF. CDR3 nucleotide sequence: TGCGCCAGCAGCCTCAGGACTAGCGGGAGGGCCAAAGAGACCCAGTACTTC.

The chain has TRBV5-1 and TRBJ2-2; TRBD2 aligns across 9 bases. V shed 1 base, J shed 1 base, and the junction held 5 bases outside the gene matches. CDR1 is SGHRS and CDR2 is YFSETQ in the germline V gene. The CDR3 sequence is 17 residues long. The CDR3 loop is CASSLPGGGVNTGELFF. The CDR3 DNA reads TGCGCCAGCAGCTTGCCCGGCGGGGGGGTGAACACCGGGGAGCTGTTTTTT.

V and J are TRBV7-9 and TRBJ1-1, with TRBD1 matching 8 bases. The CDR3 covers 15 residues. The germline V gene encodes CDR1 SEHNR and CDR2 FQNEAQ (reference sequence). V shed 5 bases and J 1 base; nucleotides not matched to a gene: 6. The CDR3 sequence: CASSITGTGNTEAFF. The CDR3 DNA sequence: TGTGCCAGCAGCATTACCGGGACAGGGAACACTGAAGCTTTCTTT.

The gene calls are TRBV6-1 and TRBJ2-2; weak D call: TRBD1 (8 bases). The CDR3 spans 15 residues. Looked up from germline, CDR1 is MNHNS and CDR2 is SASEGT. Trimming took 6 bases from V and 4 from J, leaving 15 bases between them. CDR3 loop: CASRRQGRGTGELFF. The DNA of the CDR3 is TGTGCCAGCAGAAGACAGGGGAGGGGCACCGGGGAGCTGTTTTTT.

CDR3 DNA sequence: TGTGCCAGCAGTCATACCGCCGGGACTAGCGGTGACAATGAGCAGTTCTTC. Amino acids: CASSHTAGTSGDNEQFF. The chain links TRBV6-1 to TRBJ2-1, with 11 bases that match TRBD2. Trimming at V came to 5 bases and at J to 5 bases, leaving 11 bases not matched to a gene. The CDR3 runs 17 residues. Germline V gene lookup returns CDR1 MNHNS and CDR2 SASEGT.

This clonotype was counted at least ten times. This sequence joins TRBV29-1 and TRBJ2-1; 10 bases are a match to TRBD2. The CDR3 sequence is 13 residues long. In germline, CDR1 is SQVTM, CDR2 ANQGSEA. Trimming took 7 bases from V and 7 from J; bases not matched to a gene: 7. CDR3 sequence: CSAGTSVGNEQFF. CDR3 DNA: TGCAGCGCAGGGACTAGCGTCGGGAATGAGCAGTTCTTC.

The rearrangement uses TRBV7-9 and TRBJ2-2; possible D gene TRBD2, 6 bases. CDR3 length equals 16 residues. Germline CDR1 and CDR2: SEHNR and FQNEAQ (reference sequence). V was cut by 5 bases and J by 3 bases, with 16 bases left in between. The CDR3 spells CASSPRLEVYTGELFF. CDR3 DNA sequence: TGTGCCAGCAGCCCTCGACTAGAAGTATACACCGGGGAGCTGTTTTTT. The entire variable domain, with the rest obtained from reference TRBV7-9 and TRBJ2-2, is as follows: DTGVSQNPRHKITKRGQNVTFRCDPISEHNRLYWYRQTLGQGPEFLTYFQNEAQLEKSRLLSDRFSAERPKGSFSTLEIQRTEQGDSAMYLCASSPRLEVYTGELFFGEGSRLTVL.

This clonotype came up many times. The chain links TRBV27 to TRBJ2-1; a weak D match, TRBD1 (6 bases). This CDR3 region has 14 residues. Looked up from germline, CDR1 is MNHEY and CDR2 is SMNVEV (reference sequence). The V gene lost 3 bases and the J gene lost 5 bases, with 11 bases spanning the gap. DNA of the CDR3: TGTGCCAGCAGTTTTAGGGACAAAGACAATGAGCAGTTCTTC. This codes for CASSFRDKDNEQFF.

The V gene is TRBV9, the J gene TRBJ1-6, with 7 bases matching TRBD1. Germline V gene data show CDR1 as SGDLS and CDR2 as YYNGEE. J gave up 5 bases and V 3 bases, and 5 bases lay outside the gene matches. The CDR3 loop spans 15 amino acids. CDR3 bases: TGTGCCAGCAGCGCACTGGACAGGCATAATTCACCCCTCCACTTT. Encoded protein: CASSALDRHNSPLHF.

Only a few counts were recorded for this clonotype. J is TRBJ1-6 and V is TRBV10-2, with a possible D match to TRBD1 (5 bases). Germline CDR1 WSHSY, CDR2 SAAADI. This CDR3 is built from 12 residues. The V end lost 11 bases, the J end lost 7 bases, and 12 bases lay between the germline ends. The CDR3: CALSRDNSPLHF. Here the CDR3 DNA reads TGCGCCCTATCCAGGGACAATTCACCCCTCCACTTT.

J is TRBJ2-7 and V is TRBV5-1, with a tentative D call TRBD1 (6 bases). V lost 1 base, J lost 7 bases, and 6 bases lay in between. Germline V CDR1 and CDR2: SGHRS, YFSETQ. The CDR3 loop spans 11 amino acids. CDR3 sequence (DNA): TGCGCCAGCAGCTTGAGGGGGGAGCAGTACTTC. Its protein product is CASSLRGEQYF.

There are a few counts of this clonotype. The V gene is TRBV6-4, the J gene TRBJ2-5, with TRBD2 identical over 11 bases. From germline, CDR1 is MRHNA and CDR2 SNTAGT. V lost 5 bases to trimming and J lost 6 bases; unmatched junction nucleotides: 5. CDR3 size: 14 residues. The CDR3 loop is CASSSTSGSKTQYF. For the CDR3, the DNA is TGTGCCAGCAGTAGCACTAGCGGGAGTAAGACCCAGTACTTC.

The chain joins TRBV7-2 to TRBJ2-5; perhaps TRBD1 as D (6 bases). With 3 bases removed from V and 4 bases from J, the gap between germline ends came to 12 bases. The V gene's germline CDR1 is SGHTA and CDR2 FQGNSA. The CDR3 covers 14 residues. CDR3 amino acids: CASSLAGTLETQYF. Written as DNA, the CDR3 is TGTGCCAGCAGCTTGGCCGGGACATTAGAGACCCAGTACTTC. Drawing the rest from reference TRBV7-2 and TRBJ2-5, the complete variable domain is GAGVSQSPSNKVTEKGKDVELRCDPISGHTALYWYRQSLGQGLEFLIYFQGNSAPDKSGLPSDRFSAERTGGSVSTLTIQRTQQEDSAVYLCASSLAGTLETQYFGPGTRLLVL.